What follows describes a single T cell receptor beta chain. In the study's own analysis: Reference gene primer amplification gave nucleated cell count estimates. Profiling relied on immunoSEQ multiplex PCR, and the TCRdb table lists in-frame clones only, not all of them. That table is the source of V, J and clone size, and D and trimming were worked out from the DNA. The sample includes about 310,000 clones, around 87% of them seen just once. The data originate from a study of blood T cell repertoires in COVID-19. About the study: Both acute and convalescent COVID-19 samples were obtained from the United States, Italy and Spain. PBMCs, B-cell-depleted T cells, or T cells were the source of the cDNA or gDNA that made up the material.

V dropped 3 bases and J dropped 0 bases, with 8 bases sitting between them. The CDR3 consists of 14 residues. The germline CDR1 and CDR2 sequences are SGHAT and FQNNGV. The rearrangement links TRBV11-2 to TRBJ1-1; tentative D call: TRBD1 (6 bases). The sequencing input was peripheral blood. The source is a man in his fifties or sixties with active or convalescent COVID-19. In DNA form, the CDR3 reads TGTGCCAGCAGCTTTACAGGGATGAACACTGAAGCTTTCTTT. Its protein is CASSFTGMNTEAFF. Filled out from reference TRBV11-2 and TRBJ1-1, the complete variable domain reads EAGVAQSPRYKIIEKRQSVAFWCNPISGHATLYWYQQILGQGPKLLIQFQNNGVVDDSQLPKDRFSAERLKGVDSTLKIQPAKLEDSAVYLCASSFTGMNTEAFFGQGTRLTVV.